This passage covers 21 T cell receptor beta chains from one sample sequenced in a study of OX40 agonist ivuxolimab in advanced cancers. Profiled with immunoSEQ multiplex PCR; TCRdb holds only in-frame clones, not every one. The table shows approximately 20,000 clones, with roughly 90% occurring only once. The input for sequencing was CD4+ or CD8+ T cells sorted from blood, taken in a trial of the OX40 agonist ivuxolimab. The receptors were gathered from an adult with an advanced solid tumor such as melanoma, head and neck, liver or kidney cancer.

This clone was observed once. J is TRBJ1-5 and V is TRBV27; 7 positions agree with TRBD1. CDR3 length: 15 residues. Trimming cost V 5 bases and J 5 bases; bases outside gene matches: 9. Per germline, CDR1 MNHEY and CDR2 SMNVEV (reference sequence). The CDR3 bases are TGTGCCAGCAGTAAGACGACAGGGAGAGATCAGCCCCAGCATTTT. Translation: CASSKTTGRDQPQHF.

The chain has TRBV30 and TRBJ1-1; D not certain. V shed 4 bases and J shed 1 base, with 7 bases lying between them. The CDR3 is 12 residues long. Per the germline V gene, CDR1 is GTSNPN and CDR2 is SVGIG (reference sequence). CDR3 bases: TGTGCCTGGACAGTGAAGAACACTGAAGCTTTCTTT. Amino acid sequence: CAWTVKNTEAFF.

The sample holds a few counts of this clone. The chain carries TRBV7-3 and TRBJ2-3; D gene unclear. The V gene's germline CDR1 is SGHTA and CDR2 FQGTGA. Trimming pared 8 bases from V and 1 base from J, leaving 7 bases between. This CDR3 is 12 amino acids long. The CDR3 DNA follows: TGTGCCAGCGCGGACCGCACAGATACGCAGTATTTT. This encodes CASADRTDTQYF.

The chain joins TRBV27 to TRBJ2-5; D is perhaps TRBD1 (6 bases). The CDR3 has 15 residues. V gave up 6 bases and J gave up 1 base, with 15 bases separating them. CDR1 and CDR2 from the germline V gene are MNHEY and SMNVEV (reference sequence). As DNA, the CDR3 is TGTGCCAGCAGCCCCTGGGACAAAAGCCAAGAGACCCAGTACTTC. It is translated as CASSPWDKSQETQYF.

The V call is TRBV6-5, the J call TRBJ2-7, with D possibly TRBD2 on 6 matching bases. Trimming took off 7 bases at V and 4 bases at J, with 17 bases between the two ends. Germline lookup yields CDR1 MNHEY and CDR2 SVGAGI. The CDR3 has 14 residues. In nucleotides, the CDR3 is TGTGCCAGCACCCGGGGCGGAGGGCGGTACGAGCAGTACTTC. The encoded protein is CASTRGGGRYEQYF.

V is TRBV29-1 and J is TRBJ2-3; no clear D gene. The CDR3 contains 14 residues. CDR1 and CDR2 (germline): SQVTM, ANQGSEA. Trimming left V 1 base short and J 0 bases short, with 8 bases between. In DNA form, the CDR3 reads TGCAGCGTTGAAGGCCCGGGTAGCACAGATACGCAGTATTTT. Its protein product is CSVEGPGSTDTQYF.

The CDR3 protein is CASSEFGGNQPQHF. In nucleotides, the CDR3 is TGTGCCAGCAGTGAATTTGGGGGCAATCAGCCCCAGCATTTT. The chain carries TRBV25-1 and TRBJ1-5; D gene uncertain. The V end lost 1 base, the J end lost 2 bases, and 6 bases lay between the germline ends. This CDR3 region has 14 residues. Germline CDR1 MGHDK, CDR2 SYGVNS.

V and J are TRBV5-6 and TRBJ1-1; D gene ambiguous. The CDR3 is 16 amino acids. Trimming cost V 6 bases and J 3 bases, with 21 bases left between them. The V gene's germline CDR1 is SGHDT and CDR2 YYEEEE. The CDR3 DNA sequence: TGTGCCAGCATCCCTGGGAGGAACCTGGTTGACACTGAAGCTTTCTTT. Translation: CASIPGRNLVDTEAFF.

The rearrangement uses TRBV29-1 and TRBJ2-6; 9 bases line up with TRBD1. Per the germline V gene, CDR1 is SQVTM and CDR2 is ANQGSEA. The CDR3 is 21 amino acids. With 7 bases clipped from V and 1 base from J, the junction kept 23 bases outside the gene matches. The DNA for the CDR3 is TGCAGCGGGGGACAGGGCATGACTCAGGGGTATTGGACTTCTGGGGCCAACGTCCTGACTTTC. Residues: CSGGQGMTQGYWTSGANVLTF.

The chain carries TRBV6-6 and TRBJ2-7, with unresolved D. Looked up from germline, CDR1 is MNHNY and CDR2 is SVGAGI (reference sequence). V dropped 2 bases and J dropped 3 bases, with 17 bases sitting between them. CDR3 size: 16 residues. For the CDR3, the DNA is TGTGCCAGCAGTTACCCCCTCTTCGGGCAGAGCTACGAGCAGTACTTC. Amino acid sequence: CASSYPLFGQSYEQYF.

The CDR3 DNA reads as TGTGCCAGCAGCCAAGAAGGCAGCAGGGGGAAGGGCTACACCTTC. Translated, it gives CASSQEGSRGKGYTF. V and J are TRBV4-2 and TRBJ1-2; 7 bases agree with TRBD1. The J segment lost 8 bases and the V segment lost 0 bases, leaving 9 bases of the junction unmatched. Germline loops: CDR1 LGHNA, CDR2 YNFKEQ. This CDR3 spans 15 amino acids.

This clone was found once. The CDR3 reads CASSYDTLPYNEQFF. The CDR3 bases are TGTGCCAGCAGTTACGACACACTACCCTACAATGAGCAGTTCTTC. This sequence joins TRBV6-5 and TRBJ2-1; D unclear. V was cut by 2 bases and J by 2 bases, with 10 bases left in between. Germline CDR1 reads MNHEY; CDR2 reads SVGAGI. The CDR3 has 15 amino acids.

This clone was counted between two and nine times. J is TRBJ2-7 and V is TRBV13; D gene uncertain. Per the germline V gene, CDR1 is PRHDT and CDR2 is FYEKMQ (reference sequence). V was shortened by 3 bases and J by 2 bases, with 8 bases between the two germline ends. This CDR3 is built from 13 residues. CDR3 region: CASSLVGTYEQYF. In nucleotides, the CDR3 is TGTGCCAGCAGCTTGGTCGGTACCTACGAGCAGTACTTC. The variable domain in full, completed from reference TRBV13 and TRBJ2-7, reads AAGVIQSPRHLIKEKRETATLKCYPIPRHDTVYWYQQGPGQDPQFLISFYEKMQSDKGSIPDRFSAQQFSDYHSELNMSSLELGDSALYFCASSLVGTYEQYFGPGTRLTVT.

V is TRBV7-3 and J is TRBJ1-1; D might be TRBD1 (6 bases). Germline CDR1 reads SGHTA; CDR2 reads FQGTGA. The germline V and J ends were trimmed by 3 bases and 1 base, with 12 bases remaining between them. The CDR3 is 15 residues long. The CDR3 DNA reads TGTGCCAGCAGCTTCCCGGGACATAGGAACACTGAAGCTTTCTTT. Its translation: CASSFPGHRNTEAFF. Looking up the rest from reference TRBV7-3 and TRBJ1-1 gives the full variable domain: GAGVSQTPSNKVTEKGKYVELRCDPISGHTALYWYRQSLGQGPEFLIYFQGTGAADDSGLPNDRFFAVRPEGSVSTLKIQRTERGDSAVYLCASSFPGHRNTEAFFGQGTRLTVV.

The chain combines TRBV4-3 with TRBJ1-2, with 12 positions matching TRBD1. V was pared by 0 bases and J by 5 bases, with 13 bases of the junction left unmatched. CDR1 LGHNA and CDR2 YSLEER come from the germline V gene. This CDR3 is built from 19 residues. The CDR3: CASSQDFGTGGAPGYGYTF. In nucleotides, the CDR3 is TGCGCCAGCAGCCAAGACTTCGGGACAGGGGGCGCCCCGGGATATGGCTACACCTTC.

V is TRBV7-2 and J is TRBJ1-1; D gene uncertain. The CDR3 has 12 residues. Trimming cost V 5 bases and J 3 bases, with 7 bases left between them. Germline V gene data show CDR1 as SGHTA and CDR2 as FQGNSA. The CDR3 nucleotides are TGTGCCAGCAGCATCCGGTACACTGAAGCTTTCTTT. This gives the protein CASSIRYTEAFF.

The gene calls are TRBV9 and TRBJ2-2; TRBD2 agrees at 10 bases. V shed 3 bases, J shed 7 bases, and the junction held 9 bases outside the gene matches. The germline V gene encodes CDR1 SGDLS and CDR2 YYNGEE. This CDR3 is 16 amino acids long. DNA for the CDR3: TGTGCCAGCAGCGCCAGCGGGGGGGCTTTGGGCGGGGAGCTGTTTTTT. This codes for CASSASGGALGGELFF.

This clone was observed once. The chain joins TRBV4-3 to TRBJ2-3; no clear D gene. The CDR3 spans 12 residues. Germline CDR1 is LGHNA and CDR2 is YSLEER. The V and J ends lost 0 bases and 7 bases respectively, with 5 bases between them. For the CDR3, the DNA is TGCGCCAGCAGCCAAGAAGGAAATACGCAGTATTTT. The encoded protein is CASSQEGNTQYF.

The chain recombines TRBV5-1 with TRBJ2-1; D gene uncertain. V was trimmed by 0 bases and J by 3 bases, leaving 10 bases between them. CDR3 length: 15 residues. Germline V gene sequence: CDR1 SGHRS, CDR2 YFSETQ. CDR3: CASSLGSGIYNEQFF. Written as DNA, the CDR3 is TGCGCCAGCAGCTTGGGGTCAGGTATCTACAATGAGCAGTTCTTC.

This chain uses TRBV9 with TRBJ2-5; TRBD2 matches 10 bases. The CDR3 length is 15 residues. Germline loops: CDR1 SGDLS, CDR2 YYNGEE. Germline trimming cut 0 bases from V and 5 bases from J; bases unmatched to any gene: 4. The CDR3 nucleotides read TGTGCCAGCAGCGTAGGTGGGACTAGCGTTGAGACCCAGTACTTC. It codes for CASSVGGTSVETQYF.

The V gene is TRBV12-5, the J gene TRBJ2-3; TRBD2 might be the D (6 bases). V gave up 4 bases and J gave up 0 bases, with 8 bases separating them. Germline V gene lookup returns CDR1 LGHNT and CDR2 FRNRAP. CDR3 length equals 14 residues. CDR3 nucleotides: TGTGCTAGTGGTTCGGGACTTAGCACAGATACGCAGTATTTT. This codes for CASGSGLSTDTQYF.